These 26 T cell receptor beta chains were all obtained from the same sample, sequenced in a study of shared clonotypes between healthy human individuals. Assay used: immunoSEQ multiplex PCR; TCRdb lists only in-frame clones, some missing. Counted here are 2 million to 2.5 million clones, 90% to 96% occurring once; the ten biggest clones make up around 0.13%. The sequenced sample was naive CD4+ T cells sorted from blood. Subset reported: CD45RA+ positively selected. These receptors were collected from a young man in good health.

The rearrangement joins TRBV5-6 to TRBJ2-7; 11 nucleotides match TRBD1. The germline V gene has CDR1 SGHDT and CDR2 YYEEEE. The CDR3 has 15 residues. The J segment lost 2 bases and the V segment lost 4 bases, leaving 5 bases of the junction unmatched. Written as DNA, the CDR3 is TGTGCCAGCAGCCCGGACAGGGGGCTCCCCTACGAGCAGTACTTC. Its protein is CASSPDRGLPYEQYF.

The V and J genes are TRBV7-2 and TRBJ2-5; 10 bases are a match to TRBD2. The CDR3 runs to 18 residues. V shed 5 bases and J 5 bases; nucleotides not matched to a gene: 17. Germline values: CDR1 SGHTA, CDR2 FQGNSA. CDR3 in DNA: TGTGCCAGCAGCCCTAGGACTAGCGGAAACTTAGAGGGGGAGACCCAGTACTTC. It encodes CASSPRTSGNLEGETQYF.

The CDR3 loop is CAISDLALRAANSPLHF. CDR3 DNA: TGTGCCATCAGTGACCTGGCCCTTCGGGCAGCTAATTCACCCCTCCACTTT. The V gene is TRBV10-3, the J gene TRBJ1-6, with D unresolved. The ends were cut back, 3 bases at V and 6 bases at J, with 18 bases in the middle. Germline CDR1 is ENHRY and CDR2 is SYGVKD. The CDR3 is made up of 17 amino acids.

Details on this clone: Different DNA sequences within this sample yield the same CDR3. This chain uses TRBV5-1 with TRBJ2-7, with TRBD1 matching over 7 bases. V trimming: 4 bases; J trimming: 0 bases; junction bases outside the gene matches: 4. Per the germline V gene, CDR1 is SGHRS and CDR2 is YFSETQ. The CDR3 is 14 amino acids. CDR3 sequence (DNA): TGCGCCAGCAGCCCTCGGGACAGCTCCTACGAGCAGTACTTC. Its protein product is CASSPRDSSYEQYF.

V gene TRBV7-9 combines with J gene TRBJ1-2, with TRBD1 matching 9 bases. CDR1 SEHNR and CDR2 FQNEAQ come from the germline V gene (reference sequence). This CDR3 spans 16 amino acids. V shed 5 bases and J 4 bases; nucleotides not matched to a gene: 11. In DNA form, the CDR3 reads TGTGCCAGCAGCCCAGGACAGGGGCGGGGGGCCTATGGCTACACCTTC. Amino acids: CASSPGQGRGAYGYTF. The full variable domain, completed using reference TRBV7-9 and TRBJ1-2, is DTGVSQNPRHKITKRGQNVTFRCDPISEHNRLYWYRQTLGQGPEFLTYFQNEAQLEKSRLLSDRFSAERPKGSFSTLEIQRTEQGDSAMYLCASSPGQGRGAYGYTFGSGTRLTVV.

V is TRBV5-1 and J is TRBJ1-2; D is possibly TRBD1 (5 bases). The CDR3 has 16 residues. V dropped 1 base and J dropped 4 bases, with 17 bases sitting between them. Germline V gene lookup returns CDR1 SGHRS and CDR2 YFSETQ. In nucleotides, the CDR3 is TGCGCCAGCAGCTTGAATCAGGGATGGAGAGGCTATGGCTACACCTTC. This encodes CASSLNQGWRGYGYTF.

This clone showed up just a few times. The rearrangement joins TRBV19 to TRBJ1-6, with D possibly matching TRBD1 (6 bases). CDR1 and CDR2 (germline): LNHDA, SQIVND (reference sequence). This CDR3 comprises 13 residues. Trimming cost V 5 bases and J 10 bases, with 12 bases left between them. CDR3 amino acids: CASSQGLRSPLHF. Here the CDR3 DNA reads TGTGCCAGTAGTCAGGGGCTGCGATCACCCCTCCACTTT.

This chain connects TRBV11-1 to TRBJ2-1; 9 nucleotides agree with TRBD1. Germline CDR1 is SGHAT and CDR2 is FQDESV (reference sequence). CDR3 length: 16 residues. Trimming took 3 bases from V and 6 from J; bases not matched to a gene: 9. The CDR3 spells CASSLGLGTGINEQFF. The CDR3 nucleotides are TGTGCCAGCAGCTTGGGTCTAGGGACAGGGATCAATGAGCAGTTCTTC.

This clone occurred once. The rearrangement uses TRBV4-3 and TRBJ2-2; D is undetermined. V dropped 1 base and J dropped 2 bases, with 11 bases sitting between them. CDR3 size: 16 residues. CDR1 is LGHNA, CDR2 YSLEER, per germline. In DNA form, the CDR3 reads TGCGCCAGCAGCCAAGGGGGTCAGCAAAACACCGGGGAGCTGTTTTTT. As protein: CASSQGGQQNTGELFF.

The V and J genes are TRBV30 and TRBJ2-7, with 7 bases lining up with TRBD1. CDR3 length: 12 amino acids. The germline gives CDR1 GTSNPN, CDR2 SVGIG (reference sequence). V trimming: 4 bases; J trimming: 4 bases; junction bases outside the gene matches: 4. Here the CDR3 reads CAWNRGRYEQYF. DNA for the CDR3: TGTGCCTGGAACAGGGGAAGGTACGAGCAGTACTTC.

The chain joins TRBV30 to TRBJ1-5; TRBD1 agrees at 8 bases. The CDR3 loop spans 14 amino acids. Germline-derived CDR1 and CDR2 are GTSNPN and SVGIG (reference sequence). Losses at the gene ends were 4 bases for V and 1 base for J; bases not matched to a gene: 3. The CDR3, as DNA: TGTGCCTGGACATACAGGGGGAGCAATCAGCCCCAGCATTTT. Protein: CAWTYRGSNQPQHF. The whole variable domain, filled in from reference TRBV30 and TRBJ1-5, reads SQTIHQWPATLVQPVGSPLSLECTVEGTSNPNLYWYRQAAGRGLQLLFYSVGIGQISSEVPQNLSASRPQDRQFILSSKKLLLSDSGFYLCAWTYRGSNQPQHFGDGTRLSIL.

In DNA, the CDR3 is TGTGCCAGCACCCGCAGGGTTCTCTCCTACGAGCAGTACTTC. It encodes CASTRRVLSYEQYF. The chain carries TRBV28 and TRBJ2-7; D might be TRBD1 (5 bases). Trimming left V 7 bases short and J 0 bases short, with 13 bases between. The CDR3 runs to 14 residues. Germline V gives CDR1 MDHEN, CDR2 SYDVKM.

The chain carries TRBV15 and TRBJ1-3; a possible D gene is TRBD1 (6 bases). Germline lookup yields CDR1 LNHNV and CDR2 YYDKDF (reference sequence). This CDR3 is 17 amino acids long. Trimming took off 1 base at V and 1 base at J, with 14 bases between the two ends. CDR3 residues: CATSRVTGYRSGNTIYF. CDR3 DNA: TGTGCCACCAGCAGAGTCACAGGGTATAGGTCTGGAAACACCATATATTTT.

With respect to this clone: The sample holds other DNA sequences that translate to the same CDR3. The genes are TRBV28 and TRBJ1-5; 10 bases align to TRBD1. Germline V gene sequence: CDR1 MDHEN, CDR2 SYDVKM. Trimming took 6 bases from V and 2 from J; bases not matched to a gene: 1. The CDR3 length is 14 residues. CDR3 nucleotides: TGTGCCAGCAGCGGGACAGGGGGCAATCAGCCCCAGCATTTT. This encodes CASSGTGGNQPQHF.

V usage is TRBV29-1 and J usage is TRBJ2-3; weak D call: TRBD1 (6 bases). Trimming stripped 4 bases from V and 4 bases from J, with 15 bases between. Germline values: CDR1 SQVTM, CDR2 ANQGSEA. The CDR3 totals 14 residues. The CDR3 protein is CSVGPRGFADTQYF. The CDR3 DNA sequence: TGCAGCGTTGGTCCCAGGGGTTTTGCAGATACGCAGTATTTT.

This clone has a single count. The V call is TRBV6-1, the J call TRBJ2-3; D remains unclear. CDR3 length: 10 amino acids. Per the germline V gene, CDR1 is MNHNS and CDR2 is SASEGT. Between the trimmed V and J ends, which lost 3 bases and 8 bases, there was a span of 3 bases. CDR3 nucleotides: TGTGCCAGCAGTGAGCCTACGCAGTATTTT. Its protein product is CASSEPTQYF.

A remark on this clone: The same CDR3 arises from other DNA sequences in this sample as well. The chain uses TRBV18 and TRBJ2-3; D not certain. From germline, CDR1 is KGHSH and CDR2 LQKENI. This CDR3 is 12 amino acids long. The V end was cut by 1 base, the J end by 6 bases, with 5 bases between. The chain's CDR3 is CASSPLLDTQYF. In nucleotides, the CDR3 is TGTGCCAGCTCACCACTTCTGGATACGCAGTATTTT.

As to this clone: Other nucleotide sequences from this sample produce the same CDR3. The V call is TRBV6-5, the J call TRBJ1-6; tentative D call: TRBD1 (5 bases). Trimming removed 5 bases at V and 7 bases at J, with 9 bases between. The CDR3 covers 13 residues. The V gene's germline CDR1 is MNHEY and CDR2 SVGAGI. CDR3 residues: CASSPGRNSPLHF. CDR3 bases: TGTGCCAGCAGTCCGGGACGGAATTCACCCCTCCACTTT.

The chain links TRBV7-8 to TRBJ1-5; D is undetermined. The CDR3 has 14 residues. Trimming stripped 8 bases from V and 2 bases from J, with 13 bases between. Germline assignment: CDR1 SGHVS and CDR2 FQNEAQ. The CDR3 loop reads CASSGVIGNQPQHF. CDR3 DNA sequence: TGTGCCAGCTCTGGCGTCATTGGCAATCAGCCCCAGCATTTT.

The rearrangement links TRBV7-6 to TRBJ2-7, with D unresolved. The CDR3 is made up of 15 amino acids. V was clipped by 0 bases and J by 2 bases, with 11 bases between them. CDR1 is SGHVS and CDR2 is FNYEAQ in the germline V gene. The DNA of the CDR3 is TGTGCCAGCAGCTTAGCGGACGGGCAGACCTACGAGCAGTACTTC. It yields the protein CASSLADGQTYEQYF.

In DNA form, the CDR3 reads TGTGCCAGCAGCAACCGGGACAGGGCTTACAATGAGCAGTTCTTC. Protein sequence: CASSNRDRAYNEQFF. V is TRBV11-2 and J is TRBJ2-1; 9 bases agree with TRBD1. The CDR3 is 15 residues long. Trimming cost V 5 bases and J 4 bases; bases outside gene matches: 6. Germline-derived CDR1 and CDR2 are SGHAT and FQNNGV.

The chain links TRBV11-3 to TRBJ1-2; D ambiguous. This CDR3 has 17 residues. The ends were cut back, 5 bases at V and 1 base at J, with 20 bases in the middle. The V gene's germline CDR1 is SGHNT and CDR2 YENEEA. The CDR3 spells CASSLRDKKTLNYGYTF. The CDR3 bases are TGTGCCAGCAGCCTCCGAGACAAAAAAACCCTTAACTATGGCTACACCTTC.

In regard to this clone: Additional DNA sequences in this sample encode the identical CDR3. This chain links TRBV7-8 with TRBJ2-7, with 7 bases lining up with TRBD2. Germline assignment: CDR1 SGHVS and CDR2 FQNEAQ. The junction had 2 bases not matched to a gene; V was cut back by 1 base and J by 5 bases. The CDR3 extends over 13 amino acids. CDR3 nucleotide sequence: TGTGCCAGCAGCTTAGGACTAGCCCACGAGCAGTACTTC. Protein product: CASSLGLAHEQYF.

V gene TRBV2 combines with J gene TRBJ2-5, with D tentatively TRBD1 (6 bases). Deletions cut 9 bases from V and 7 bases from J, with 21 bases between. Germline V gives CDR1 SNHLY, CDR2 FYNNEI. The CDR3 spans 14 residues. The CDR3 spells CASPGTFRGGTQYF. The CDR3 DNA reads TGTGCCAGTCCCGGGACCTTCAGGGGTGGGACCCAGTACTTC.

The gene calls are TRBV11-2 and TRBJ2-5; a weak D match, TRBD1 (6 bases). Germline values: CDR1 SGHAT, CDR2 FQNNGV. The CDR3 is 13 amino acids. Trimming cost V 3 bases and J 5 bases, with 10 bases left between them. In DNA, the CDR3 is TGTGCCAGCAGCTTTCACAGGGCTGAGACCCAGTACTTC. Its translation: CASSFHRAETQYF.

As for this clone: The sample carries other DNA sequences with the same CDR3. The V call is TRBV6-5, the J call TRBJ1-2; tentative D call: TRBD1 (5 bases). V was trimmed by 4 bases and J by 4 bases, leaving 13 bases between them. This CDR3 region has 14 residues. CDR1 is MNHEY, CDR2 SVGAGI, per germline. The CDR3: CASSFLQGGYGYTF. The CDR3 nucleotides read TGTGCCAGCAGTTTCCTTCAGGGAGGCTATGGCTACACCTTC.